The clone carrying this T cell receptor beta chain was recorded a few times. From the RT-PCR reads, TCRdb called clonotypes with MiXCR, one entry per CDR3 protein. The table records under 200,000 distinct CDR3 sequences, 24% of them present only once. The CDR3 has 14 amino acids. The V end was cut by 6 bases, the J end by 0 bases, with 11 bases between. These data originate in a study of patients and donors after allogeneic stem cell transplantation. The chain is built from TRBV12-3 or TRBV12-4 and TRBJ1-1; perhaps TRBD1 as D (5 bases). Sequenced sample: blood, either unsorted or a sorted T cell fraction (not recorded which). This TCR was recovered from a human donor who was either an allogeneic HSCT recipient or a stem cell or donor lymphocyte infusion donor (not recorded which). It is not recorded whose cells these are; they may come from a transplant donor. The CDR3 spells CASRSGRLNTEAFF. For the CDR3, the DNA is TGTGCCAGCAGGTCGGGACGGCTGAACACTGAAGCTTTCTTT.